The next 25 T cell receptor beta chains were all read from a single sample in a study of T-cell reconstitution after alpha-beta-depleted transplantation in children. Unique molecular identifiers featured in how the TCRbeta library was prepared. TCRdb recomputed calls from the PCR reads with MiXCR, one row per CDR3 protein. The table includes 500,000 or so distinct CDR3 sequences, less than 35% detected once. Sequencing used PBMCs from the stem cell graft donor, obtained from the stem cell graft. These receptor sequences come from a human donor who donated a stem cell graft to a child with aplastic anemia.

The chain uses TRBV5-1 and TRBJ1-5; D possibly corresponds to TRBD1 (6 bases). CDR1 is SGHRS and CDR2 is YFSETQ in the germline V gene. V was clipped by 1 base and J by 6 bases, with 17 bases between them. The CDR3 is made up of 16 amino acids. CDR3 amino acids: CASSLSPQGTGQPQHF. CDR3 in DNA: TGCGCCAGCAGCTTGTCGCCACAGGGAACAGGTCAGCCCCAGCATTTT.

The chain is built from TRBV7-9 and TRBJ2-1, with D tentatively TRBD2 (6 bases). This CDR3 region has 15 residues. CDR1 and CDR2 (germline): SEHNR, FQNEAQ (reference sequence). The ends were cut back, 5 bases at V and 4 bases at J, with 15 bases in the middle. CDR3 protein: CASSRSGAQYNEQFF. The CDR3 DNA sequence: TGTGCCAGCAGCCGCTCGGGAGCTCAGTACAATGAGCAGTTCTTC. The whole variable domain, remainder taken from reference TRBV7-9 and TRBJ2-1, is DTGVSQNPRHKITKRGQNVTFRCDPISEHNRLYWYRQTLGQGPEFLTYFQNEAQLEKSRLLSDRFSAERPKGSFSTLEIQRTEQGDSAMYLCASSRSGAQYNEQFFGPGTRLTVL.

The chain combines TRBV29-1 with TRBJ1-2, with D perhaps matching TRBD1 (6 bases). CDR3 size: 13 residues. V lost 2 bases and J 4 bases, leaving 11 bases between the germline ends. Germline V gene data show CDR1 as SQVTM and CDR2 as ANQGSEA. CDR3 nucleotide sequence: TGCAGCGTTGAATACAGGGAGGGCTATGGCTACACCTTC. It yields the protein CSVEYREGYGYTF.

The chain has TRBV25-1 and TRBJ2-5, with D hard to call. V lost 2 bases to trimming and J lost 7 bases, with 11 bases between them. Germline V gene lookup returns CDR1 MGHDK and CDR2 SYGVNS. This CDR3 has 13 amino acids. The CDR3: CASSEGNLGTQYF. Here the CDR3 DNA reads TGTGCCAGCAGTGAAGGGAACTTGGGGACCCAGTACTTC. Supplemented by reference TRBV25-1 and TRBJ2-5, the full variable domain reads EADIYQTPRYLVIGTGKKITLECSQTMGHDKMYWYQQDPGMELHLIHYSYGVNSTEKGDLSSESTVSRIRTEHFPLTLESARPSHTSQYLCASSEGNLGTQYFGPGTRLLVL.

The CDR3 spells CASSYNRGTEAFF. The CDR3 nucleotides read TGTGCCAGTAGCTATAACAGGGGCACTGAAGCTTTCTTT. The gene calls are TRBV19 and TRBJ1-1; 7 bases are shared with TRBD1. The CDR3 is 13 amino acids. V shed 6 bases and J 4 bases; nucleotides not matched to a gene: 5. Germline CDR1 LNHDA, CDR2 SQIVND (reference sequence). Full variable domain (missing parts from reference TRBV19 and TRBJ1-1): DGGITQSPKYLFRKEGQNVTLSCEQNLNHDAMYWYRQDPGQGLRLIYYSQIVNDFQKGDIAEGYSVSREKKESFPLTVTSAQKNPTAFYLCASSYNRGTEAFFGQGTRLTVV.

CDR3 sequence: CATSRDSLAGASEQFF. The CDR3 DNA is TGTGCCACCAGCAGAGATAGTCTAGCGGGAGCGAGTGAGCAGTTCTTC. The chain recombines TRBV15 with TRBJ2-1; TRBD2 matches at 10 bases. CDR3 size: 16 residues. The germline V gene encodes CDR1 LNHNV and CDR2 YYDKDF (reference sequence). J lost 9 bases, V lost 0 bases, and 8 bases had no gene match.

This clonotype was seen only a few times. This rearrangement joins TRBV7-6 to TRBJ2-1; TRBD1 matches at 7 bases. The CDR3 is 13 amino acids. With 5 bases clipped from V and 8 bases from J, the junction kept 6 bases outside the gene matches. CDR1 is SGHVS and CDR2 is FNYEAQ in the germline V gene. In nucleotides, the CDR3 is TGTGCCAGCAGCCGTTACAGGGGCGATGAGCAGTTCTTC. It yields the protein CASSRYRGDEQFF. The full variable domain, in which reference TRBV7-6 and TRBJ2-1 provide the parts outside the CDR3, is GAGVSQSPRYKVTKRGQDVALRCDPISGHVSLYWYRQALGQGPEFLTYFNYEAQQDKSGLPNDRFSAERPEGSISTLTIQRTEQRDSAMYRCASSRYRGDEQFFGPGTRLTVL.

The V and J genes are TRBV29-1 and TRBJ1-1, with unresolved D. Germline CDR1 SQVTM, CDR2 ANQGSEA. This CDR3 is 15 amino acids long. V was clipped by 0 bases and J by 2 bases, with 13 bases between them. The CDR3, as DNA: TGCAGCGTTGAAGATTGGGCAGGAAGAAACACTGAAGCTTTCTTT. It encodes CSVEDWAGRNTEAFF.

This rearrangement joins TRBV12-3 or TRBV12-4 to TRBJ2-1; 12 bases line up with TRBD2. V shed 5 bases and J 6 bases; nucleotides not matched to a gene: 8. This CDR3 has 16 amino acids. CDR3 coding DNA: TGTGCCAGCAGTCCGAGGGGACTAGCGGGTTCCAATGAGCAGTTCTTC. Its protein is CASSPRGLAGSNEQFF.

This clonotype was counted a single time. The chain carries TRBV11-1 and TRBJ2-2; 8 positions agree with TRBD2. The ends lost 0 bases at V and 0 bases at J; junction bases unmatched: 15. The CDR3 contains 21 residues. Germline V gene sequence: CDR1 SGHAT, CDR2 FQDESV (reference sequence). The CDR3 DNA sequence: TGTGCCAGCAGCTTAGCGGCGGCGCTAGCGGGTGGGGGTTCGAACACCGGGGAGCTGTTTTTT. Translation: CASSLAAALAGGGSNTGELFF.

The chain is built from TRBV12-3 or TRBV12-4 and TRBJ1-2; 8 bases agree with TRBD1. Unmatched junction bases numbered 19, after V lost 6 bases and J lost 7 bases. The CDR3 is 17 residues long. The CDR3 sequence: CASSPTQPDRGGVGYTF. In nucleotides, the CDR3 is TGTGCCAGCAGCCCGACCCAGCCAGACAGGGGAGGAGTTGGCTACACCTTC.

A few counts support this clonotype. The rearrangement joins TRBV10-3 to TRBJ2-1, with unresolved D. This CDR3 region has 18 residues. CDR1 is ENHRY and CDR2 is SYGVKD in the germline V gene. V dropped 3 bases and J dropped 9 bases, with 27 bases sitting between them. The CDR3: CAISDAPPGPRPGGEQFF. The CDR3 DNA sequence: TGTGCCATCAGTGACGCCCCCCCGGGTCCCCGGCCAGGCGGTGAGCAGTTCTTC.

Only a few counts were recorded for this clonotype. V usage is TRBV28 and J usage is TRBJ2-7, with D uncertain. This CDR3 comprises 11 residues. Looked up from germline, CDR1 is MDHEN and CDR2 is SYDVKM. With 6 bases removed from V and 7 bases from J, the gap between germline ends came to 10 bases. As DNA, the CDR3 is TGTGCCAGCAGCCCTCGTGGGGAGCAGTACTTC. Protein: CASSPRGEQYF. Variable domain in full (rest from reference TRBV28 and TRBJ2-7): DVKVTQSSRYLVKRTGEKVFLECVQDMDHENMFWYRQDPGLGLRLIYFSYDVKMKEKGDIPEGYSVSREKKERFSLILESASTNQTSMYLCASSPRGEQYFGPGTRLTVT.

The V and J genes are TRBV3-1 and TRBJ2-5; D not certain. V was cut by 4 bases and J by 0 bases, with 6 bases left in between. The CDR3 runs 13 residues. Germline loops: CDR1 LGHDT, CDR2 YNNKEL (reference sequence). Written as DNA, the CDR3 is TGTGCCAGCAGCCCCTGGGACCAAGAGACCCAGTACTTC. Its protein product is CASSPWDQETQYF.

The genes are TRBV15 and TRBJ2-2; D ambiguous. This CDR3 contains 12 residues. Germline V gives CDR1 LNHNV, CDR2 YYDKDF (reference sequence). V dropped 4 bases and J dropped 3 bases, with 3 bases sitting between them. CDR3 bases: TGTGCCACCAGCATCGACACCGGGGAGCTGTTTTTT. Its translation: CATSIDTGELFF.

The gene calls are TRBV29-1 and TRBJ2-1; 7 nucleotides match TRBD2. Germline V lookup: CDR1 SQVTM, CDR2 ANQGSEA. Losses at the gene ends were 3 bases for V and 5 bases for J; bases not matched to a gene: 10. The CDR3 totals 15 residues. CDR3 amino acids: CSVDGGGWGNNEQFF. The DNA for the CDR3 is TGCAGCGTTGATGGGGGGGGGTGGGGGAACAATGAGCAGTTCTTC.

This clonotype occurred a few times. The chain couples TRBV5-6 to TRBJ1-1; D might be TRBD1 (5 bases). The CDR3 has 14 amino acids. In germline, CDR1 is SGHDT, CDR2 YYEEEE. V lost 2 bases to trimming and J lost 3 bases, with 11 bases between them. The CDR3 protein is CASSFPGVYTEAFF. CDR3 sequence (DNA): TGTGCCAGCAGCTTCCCGGGGGTGTACACTGAAGCTTTCTTT.

Only a few counts were recorded for this clonotype. In nucleotides, the CDR3 is TGCAGCGCTGGGAGGTGGGAGGACTACAATGAGCAGTTCTTC. It yields the protein CSAGRWEDYNEQFF. This chain joins TRBV29-1 and TRBJ2-1; possibly TRBD2 for D (6 bases). V lost 7 bases and J 3 bases, leaving 16 bases between the germline ends. CDR3 size: 14 residues. From germline, CDR1 is SQVTM and CDR2 ANQGSEA.

The chain combines TRBV29-1 with TRBJ1-2; D gene unclear. Per germline, CDR1 SQVTM and CDR2 ANQGSEA. The CDR3 is 13 residues long. V shed 2 bases and J shed 10 bases, with 17 bases lying between them. CDR3 nucleotides: TGCAGCGTTGAATTTCCCGGGCGGGATGACTACACCTTC. Translation gives CSVEFPGRDDYTF.

The chain combines TRBV29-1 with TRBJ2-3; D is undetermined. The germline V gene has CDR1 SQVTM and CDR2 ANQGSEA. V was trimmed by 1 base and J by 2 bases, leaving 4 bases between them. The CDR3 is 12 residues long. CDR3 amino acids: CSVEGPTDTQYF. As DNA, the CDR3 is TGCAGCGTTGAAGGACCCACAGATACGCAGTATTTT.

The genes are TRBV27 and TRBJ1-4; tentatively, D is TRBD1 (5 bases). This CDR3 has 19 residues. Trimming took 5 bases from V and 0 from J, leaving 22 bases between them. In germline, CDR1 is MNHEY, CDR2 SMNVEV (reference sequence). CDR3 in DNA: TGTGCCAGCAGTCTCCTGGGCCCCTCTGGGGCCGCAACTAATGAAAAACTGTTTTTT. Translating gives CASSLLGPSGAATNEKLFF.

The chain links TRBV5-1 to TRBJ1-2; 8 bases fit TRBD1. CDR1 SGHRS and CDR2 YFSETQ come from the germline V gene. The CDR3 covers 15 residues. With 3 bases clipped from V and 6 bases from J, the junction kept 10 bases outside the gene matches. In DNA, the CDR3 is TGCGCCAGCAGCTCTCAACGGACAGGGAGCCATGGCTACACCTTC. Translated, it gives CASSSQRTGSHGYTF. The entire variable domain, with the rest obtained from reference TRBV5-1 and TRBJ1-2, is as follows: KAGVTQTPRYLIKTRGQQVTLSCSPISGHRSVSWYQQTPGQGLQFLFEYFSETQRNKGNFPGRFSGRQFSNSRSEMNVSTLELGDSALYLCASSSQRTGSHGYTFGSGTRLTVV.

This clonotype was seen ten or more times. This chain uses TRBV4-2 with TRBJ2-3; 8 bases match TRBD2. J was trimmed by 3 bases and V by 0 bases; bases with no gene match: 8. The CDR3 length is 17 residues. Germline V gene data show CDR1 as LGHNA and CDR2 as YNFKEQ. The DNA for the CDR3 is TGTGCCAGCAGCCAAGATACAGGGCCTAGCGGGACAGATACGCAGTATTTT. Translated: CASSQDTGPSGTDTQYF.

This clonotype appeared a few times. V is TRBV7-2 and J is TRBJ2-3; no clear D. This CDR3 contains 13 residues. V lost 6 bases to trimming and J lost 6 bases, with 13 bases between them. Per germline, CDR1 SGHTA and CDR2 FQGNSA. CDR3 nucleotide sequence: TGTGCCAGCAGGCAACTCGCGTCGGATACGCAGTATTTT. Protein: CASRQLASDTQYF.

This clonotype was seen more than once but under ten times. The V and J genes are TRBV20-1 and TRBJ1-5; D remains ambiguous. Germline lookup yields CDR1 DFQATT and CDR2 SNEGSKA (reference sequence). The CDR3 covers 15 residues. V lost 3 bases and J 2 bases, leaving 14 bases between the germline ends. CDR3 nucleotide sequence: TGCAGTGCTAGCCCCCGGACTTCGGGCAATCAGCCCCAGCATTTT. This sequence encodes CSASPRTSGNQPQHF.